The 8 T cell receptor beta chains given below trace back to one sample, sequenced in a study of regulatory T cells in long-lasting Graves disease. Construction of the TCR beta libraries employed iRepertoire HTBI primers in conjunction with Arm-PCR of CDR3 regions. TCRdb reanalysed the multiplex PCR reads using MiXCR and keeps one entry per CDR3 protein. The table has more than 350,000 distinct CDR3 sequences, roughly a fifth seen once. The time point was: persistent/refractory GD, antithyroid drugs over 5 years with positive TRAb. There was RNA extracted from PBMCs, and the TCR library was made from it. The sample here was peripheral blood mononuclear cells (PBMCs), taken when the disease was refractory, from a patient treated with antithyroid drugs. The receptors were sampled from a female donor with Graves disease.

This clonotype has at least ten counts. The chain has TRBV6-1 and TRBJ1-2, with 8 bases aligning to TRBD1. Germline loops: CDR1 MNHNS, CDR2 SASEGT. The CDR3 has 13 amino acids. The V segment lost 3 bases and the J segment 8 bases; nucleotides outside the gene matches: 5. This CDR3 reads CASSDRGLEGYTF. Here the CDR3 DNA reads TGTGCCAGCAGTGACAGGGGGCTTGAGGGCTACACCTTC.

Only a few counts were recorded for this clonotype. V usage is TRBV3-1 and J usage is TRBJ2-7; perhaps TRBD2 as D (5 bases). Germline V gene sequence: CDR1 LGHDT, CDR2 YNNKEL (reference sequence). The CDR3 covers 17 residues. Trimming took 4 bases from V and 0 from J, leaving 19 bases between them. The CDR3 DNA sequence: TGTGCCAGCAGCCGAGGGAGCAGAACCTATTCCTCCTACGAGCAGTACTTC. Translating it yields CASSRGSRTYSSYEQYF.

The chain couples TRBV27 to TRBJ2-3, with D maybe TRBD2 (5 bases). CDR1 and CDR2 from the germline V gene are MNHEY and SMNVEV (reference sequence). V lost 6 bases and J lost 6, with 19 bases in between. CDR3 length: 15 amino acids. The CDR3 spells CASSSGGSDGDTQYF. The CDR3 DNA reads TGTGCCAGCAGCTCTGGTGGGAGCGATGGGGATACGCAGTATTTT.

This rearrangement joins TRBV19 to TRBJ1-6, with D hard to call. Germline assignment: CDR1 LNHDA and CDR2 SQIVND (reference sequence). The CDR3 has 14 amino acids. Trimming shortened V by 3 bases and J by 14 bases, and 17 bases separated the two germline ends. The CDR3: CASSISAGYWTLHF. The CDR3 DNA sequence: TGTGCCAGTAGTATTTCGGCCGGGTACTGGACCCTCCACTTT.

On this clonotype: One base away lies a much larger clone, so this may be a sequencing read error. This chain connects TRBV2 to TRBJ2-7; 7 bases align to TRBD1. The germline gives CDR1 SNHLY, CDR2 FYNNEI. This CDR3 has 20 amino acids. V lost 7 bases, J lost 0 bases, and 24 bases stayed unmatched. The CDR3 coding sequence is TGTGCCAGCACCATAACTGAGGATGGCAGGGGGAACAAGGACTCCTACGAGCAGTACTTC. Protein product: CASTITEDGRGNKDSYEQYF.

The V gene is TRBV29-1, the J gene TRBJ2-7, with D perhaps given as TRBD1 or TRBD2 (6 bases each). The CDR3 length is 15 residues. The V end lost 0 bases, the J end lost 2 bases, and 14 bases lay between the germline ends. Germline lookup yields CDR1 SQVTM and CDR2 ANQGSEA. The CDR3 spells CSVEDNRGPPYEQYF. The DNA for the CDR3 is TGCAGCGTTGAAGATAACCGGGGGCCCCCCTACGAGCAGTACTTC.

In regard to this clonotype: A much larger clone lies a single base off, so this may be a read error. The conserved phenylalanine or tryptophan is not found at the CDR3 terminus, so this likely reflects a read error. The chain uses TRBV7-2 and TRBJ1-6; no definite D call. V shed 3 bases and J shed 8 bases, with 8 bases lying between them. This CDR3 has 13 amino acids. The V gene's germline CDR1 is SGHTA and CDR2 FQGNSA. CDR3 sequence reads: CASSLAGDSPLHS. The CDR3 DNA is TGTGCCAGCAGCTTGGCCGGGGATTCACCCCTCCACTCT.

This clonotype was counted many times. The chain carries TRBV20-1 and TRBJ2-5; the D gene is possibly TRBD2 (6 bases). Per the germline V gene, CDR1 is DFQATT and CDR2 is SNEGSKA (reference sequence). The CDR3 has 14 residues. V lost 3 bases and J 5 bases, leaving 16 bases between the germline ends. This chain's CDR3 is CSARDGGSDETQYF. The CDR3 DNA reads as TGCAGTGCTAGGGACGGGGGTTCGGATGAGACCCAGTACTTC.